This T cell receptor beta chain comes out of a study of cytomegalovirus exposure and HLA in healthy donors. Study-wide results and caveats: A prior analysis recorded that most TCR beta V segments were productive about 87% or about 30% of the time. The study flagged about 160 TCR beta chains as cytomegalovirus-associated. Later analysis indicated greater clonal expansion among HLA-associated TCR beta chains than among equally common other chains.

With respect to this clone: Its cognate antigen is unknown.

The germline gives CDR1 SEHNR, CDR2 FQNEAQ (reference sequence). The trim removed 7 bases at V and 7 bases at J, leaving 11 bases unmatched. CDR3 length: 15 residues. These donors counted as nominally healthy when sampled, but unrecorded immune exposures were likely. PCR was performed using 60 Vbeta and 13 Jbeta primers. Clones were sequenced by immunoSEQ multiplex PCR, and TCRdb holds only the in-frame ones, with some missing. The table includes over 250,000 clones, about 75% detected once. The source material was PBMCs. This chain uses TRBV7-9 with TRBJ2-2; 8 bases align to TRBD2. This clonotype was obtained from a female donor in good health and CMV-seronegative. In DNA form, the CDR3 reads TGTGCCAGCACCTCAGCAGCGGGAGTAGGCGGGGAGCTGTTTTTT. Translating it yields CASTSAAGVGGELFF.